Listed here are 22 T cell receptor beta chains from one sample, sequenced in a study of blood T cell repertoires in COVID-19 (dated by TCRdb to 2019 to 2021). Libraries came from the immunoSEQ multiplex PCR assay. Imported from immuneACCESS, the table was reduced by TCRdb to in-frame sequences with V and J called. These copies leave out some clones; in studies compared against another copy, an unresolved V gene accounts for under half, and the cause of the remainder is not known. The sample table shows some 150,000 clones, and less than 90% are seen once. The ten largest clones take up over 2% of the sample. Sequencing used peripheral blood. These receptors came from a woman between 65 and 79 years old with acute or convalescent COVID-19.

This clone was seen once. The chain recombines TRBV3-1 (or the pseudogene TRBV3-2) with TRBJ1-5, with D unresolved. There are 16 residues in the CDR3. CDR1 is LGHDT, CDR2 YNNKEL, per germline (reference sequence). The V and J ends lost 1 base and 3 bases respectively, with 13 bases between them. CDR3 sequence (DNA): TGTGCCAGCAGCCAAGGAGGGATGACGGCCAATCAGCCCCAGCATTTT. Its protein product is CASSQGGMTANQPQHF.

V usage is TRBV5-1 and J usage is TRBJ2-4; tentative D call: TRBD1 (6 bases). V dropped 1 base and J dropped 6 bases, with 14 bases sitting between them. Germline lookup yields CDR1 SGHRS and CDR2 YFSETQ. The CDR3 runs to 15 residues. The CDR3 nucleotides are TGCGCCAGCAGCTTGTTGGGGGCCTCTGGAAACATTCAGTACTTC. Translation: CASSLLGASGNIQYF.

V and J are TRBV11-2 and TRBJ1-1; 8 bases map to TRBD1. Germline trimming cut 5 bases from V and 5 bases from J; bases unmatched to any gene: 13. The CDR3 spans 16 residues. Germline V CDR1 and CDR2: SGHAT, FQNNGV. The CDR3 is CASSPRTGHKRTEAFF. The CDR3 DNA is TGTGCCAGCAGCCCTAGGACAGGGCATAAACGGACTGAAGCTTTCTTT.

In nucleotides, the CDR3 is TGTGCCAGCAGCAGAGGACTAGCGGGGGGTGGTACAGATACGCAGTATTTT. Translated: CASSRGLAGGGTDTQYF. J is TRBJ2-3 and V is TRBV11-2; the match to TRBD2 covers 14 bases. The CDR3 spans 17 residues. The V gene end was trimmed by 5 bases and the J gene end by 3 bases; junction bases not matched to a gene: 7. Germline lookup yields CDR1 SGHAT and CDR2 FQNNGV.

This rearrangement joins TRBV21-1 to TRBJ1-1. TRBV21-1 is annotated as a pseudogene. This CDR3 has 15 amino acids. DNA for the CDR3: TGTGCCAGCAGCAAAGTTCGGGGAAGGAACACTGAAGCTTTCTTT. Its protein is CASSKVRGRNTEAFF.

This chain links TRBV6-6 with TRBJ1-6, with D possibly matching TRBD1 (5 bases). The length of the CDR3 is 14 residues. V was trimmed by 4 bases and J by 8 bases, leaving 12 bases between them. Germline V gene sequence: CDR1 MNHNY, CDR2 SVGAGI (reference sequence). CDR3 region: CASSSGLNYSPLHF. In DNA, the CDR3 is TGTGCCAGCAGTTCAGGGCTAAACTATTCACCCCTCCACTTT.

The gene calls are TRBV2 and TRBJ1-3; D is ambiguous. CDR3 size: 12 residues. Germline CDR1 reads SNHLY; CDR2 reads FYNNEI. Between the trimmed V and J ends, which lost 7 bases and 4 bases, there was a span of 8 bases. The CDR3 DNA reads TGTGCCAGCATGAGGTTCGGAAACACCATATATTTT. It specifies CASMRFGNTIYF.

The chain links TRBV12-3 or TRBV12-4 to TRBJ1-6; D perhaps matches TRBD1 (6 bases). The ends were cut back, 2 bases at V and 9 bases at J, with 8 bases in the middle. The CDR3 is 13 amino acids. In DNA, the CDR3 is TGTGCCAGCAGTTTAAGGGGGGGTTCACCCCTCCACTTT. Its protein product is CASSLRGGSPLHF.

V is TRBV7-9 and J is TRBJ2-5; 9 positions match TRBD2. Unmatched junction bases numbered 10, after V lost 5 bases and J lost 3 bases. This CDR3 has 16 residues. Per germline, CDR1 SEHNR and CDR2 FQNEAQ (reference sequence). The CDR3 DNA is TGTGCCAGCAGCACATCCGGGACTAGCCTAAAAGAGACCCAGTACTTC. Its protein product is CASSTSGTSLKETQYF.

In this sample, this clone turned up a few times. This chain connects TRBV6-6 to TRBJ1-5, with D perhaps matching TRBD1 (5 bases). The CDR3 runs 13 residues. V lost 7 bases, J lost 3 bases, and 10 bases lay in between. Looked up from germline, CDR1 is MNHNY and CDR2 is SVGAGI (reference sequence). DNA for the CDR3: TGTGCCAGCATGGGGCGGACCAATCAGCCCCAGCATTTT. This sequence encodes CASMGRTNQPQHF.

The chain carries TRBV19 and TRBJ1-2; TRBD1 agrees at 8 bases. The V and J ends lost 7 bases and 4 bases, in that order; junction bases with no gene match: 5. The germline CDR1 and CDR2 sequences are LNHDA and SQIVND (reference sequence). The CDR3 has 13 amino acids. The CDR3 protein is CASTPRGLYGYTF. CDR3 bases: TGTGCCAGTACTCCCAGGGGGCTCTATGGCTACACCTTC.

This rearrangement joins TRBV19 to TRBJ2-4, with 11 bases fitting TRBD1. Germline CDR1 is LNHDA and CDR2 is SQIVND (reference sequence). The CDR3 extends over 13 amino acids. The trim removed 5 bases at V and 11 bases at J, leaving 5 bases unmatched. CDR3 amino acids: CASSGGQGAFQYF. The CDR3 DNA reads TGTGCCAGTAGTGGTGGACAGGGGGCCTTTCAGTACTTC. Drawing the rest from reference TRBV19 and TRBJ2-4, the complete variable domain is DGGITQSPKYLFRKEGQNVTLSCEQNLNHDAMYWYRQDPGQGLRLIYYSQIVNDFQKGDIAEGYSVSREKKESFPLTVTSAQKNPTAFYLCASSGGQGAFQYFGAGTRLSVL.

The DNA of the CDR3 is TGTGCCAGCAGCCCGAGGCAGGGCCTGGTCGGGTTCTTC. This sequence encodes CASSPRQGLVGFF. This chain connects TRBV11-2 to TRBJ2-1; maybe TRBD1 (5 bases). The CDR3 has 13 amino acids. Trimming removed 5 bases from V and 15 bases from J, with 20 bases in between. Germline CDR1 and CDR2: SGHAT and FQNNGV.

Worth noting for this clone: Other DNA sequences in the sample encode the same CDR3. The rearrangement links TRBV7-2 to TRBJ2-1; the match to TRBD2 covers 8 bases. The length of the CDR3 is 15 residues. V shed 3 bases and J 4 bases; nucleotides not matched to a gene: 5. CDR1 and CDR2 from the germline V gene are SGHTA and FQGNSA. The CDR3: CASSFGGGLYNEQFF. The CDR3 region has the DNA TGTGCCAGCAGCTTCGGGGGGGGGCTTTACAATGAGCAGTTCTTC.

The rearrangement links TRBV5-8 to TRBJ1-2, with D possibly being TRBD1 (5 bases). The CDR3 loop spans 15 amino acids. The V end lost 0 bases, the J end lost 8 bases, and 17 bases lay between the germline ends. CDR1 is SGHTS and CDR2 is YDEGEE in the germline V gene. The CDR3 sequence: CASSLGAGGAPGYTF. The CDR3, as DNA: TGTGCCAGCAGCTTGGGGGCCGGGGGAGCCCCCGGCTACACCTTC. The full variable domain, its missing parts supplied by reference TRBV5-8 and TRBJ1-2, is EAGVTQSPTHLIKTRGQQATLRCSPISGHTSVYWYQQALGLGLQFLLWYDEGEERNRGNFPPRFSGRQFPNYSSELNVNALELEDSALYLCASSLGAGGAPGYTFGSGTRLTVV.

This clone turned up a few times. The chain uses TRBV6-5 and TRBJ2-6; D may be TRBD1 (6 bases). CDR3 length: 15 amino acids. Trimming removed 6 bases at V and 4 bases at J, with 13 bases between. CDR1 and CDR2 from the germline V gene are MNHEY and SVGAGI. The CDR3 DNA follows: TGTGCCAGCAGCCCGATGGGGGCCGGGGCCAACGTCCTGACTTTC. Translation gives CASSPMGAGANVLTF.

The V call is TRBV6-5, the J call TRBJ1-5, with D hard to call. Germline V gives CDR1 MNHEY, CDR2 SVGAGI. The CDR3 loop spans 13 amino acids. V lost 9 bases and J lost 4, with 13 bases in between. CDR3 nucleotides: TGTGCCAGTTCAGCGGTGGCAAATCAGCCCCAGCATTTT. As protein: CASSAVANQPQHF.

The genes are TRBV7-8 and TRBJ1-2, with 7 bases aligning to TRBD1. The CDR3 covers 15 residues. V shed 1 base, J shed 8 bases, and the junction held 10 bases outside the gene matches. The germline V gene has CDR1 SGHVS and CDR2 FQNEAQ. This CDR3 reads CASSLEGTVGRGYTF. As DNA, the CDR3 is TGTGCCAGCAGCTTAGAGGGGACAGTTGGACGGGGCTACACCTTC.

V gene TRBV15 combines with J gene TRBJ2-5, with D maybe TRBD1 (5 bases). The CDR3 length is 16 residues. The V gene's germline CDR1 is LNHNV and CDR2 YYDKDF (reference sequence). V lost 0 bases and J lost 4, with 15 bases in between. The CDR3 loop is CATSRDGAFRGETQYF. The DNA for the CDR3 is TGTGCCACCAGCAGAGATGGGGCCTTTCGAGGAGAGACCCAGTACTTC.

The CDR3 protein is CASSPPGGSEQYF. DNA of the CDR3: TGTGCCAGCTCACCGCCGGGGGGGTCAGAGCAGTACTTC. The rearrangement uses TRBV18 and TRBJ2-7; 8 nucleotides agree with TRBD2. CDR3 size: 13 residues. J was trimmed by 7 bases and V by 3 bases; bases with no gene match: 5. Germline V gene lookup returns CDR1 KGHSH and CDR2 LQKENI.

The CDR3 protein is CASSLAPVGQGPSFF. CDR3 sequence (DNA): TGCGCCAGCAGCTTGGCCCCTGTAGGACAGGGTCCCTCTTTCTTT. V and J are TRBV5-1 and TRBJ1-1, with 8 bases lining up with TRBD1. V dropped 0 bases and J dropped 12; count of bases not matched to a gene: 13. The germline V gene has CDR1 SGHRS and CDR2 YFSETQ. The CDR3 covers 15 residues.

The J gene is TRBJ2-4, the V gene TRBV6-6; the D gene is possibly TRBD2 (5 bases). This CDR3 comprises 15 residues. CDR1 MNHNY and CDR2 SVGAGI come from the germline V gene (reference sequence). V lost 5 bases to trimming and J lost 7 bases, with 18 bases between them. The DNA of the CDR3 is TGTGCCAGCAGTCCCTCTGGGCGGGCAGGTAACATTCAGTACTTC. It codes for CASSPSGRAGNIQYF.